The T cell receptor (beta chain) under discussion was sequenced for a study of blood T cells in healthy people across ages. To note about this clonotype: Its target is not known.

Study-level points and caveats: While age rose, TCR beta diversity per million T cells dropped in a roughly linear way.

Germline CDR1 MNHNS, CDR2 SASEGT. The CDR3 is made up of 12 amino acids. The V end was cut by 6 bases, the J end by 4 bases, with 9 bases between. The use of a sample-barcoded 5' primer and a J-beta primer mix characterized a second PCR of about 6 to 12 cycles. Each TCR beta cDNA got a 12-nucleotide random molecular identifier. TCRdb processed the 5' RACE reads anew with MiXCR; each CDR3 protein has one entry. The repertoire holds around 1,500,000 distinct CDR3 sequences, with approximately 38% as singletons. This chain connects TRBV6-1 to TRBJ1-1, with D hard to call. Specimen: blood. The clonotype comes from a woman aged 18-29 years in good health. This CDR3 reads CASRDARTEAFF. CDR3 coding DNA: TGTGCCAGCAGGGACGCCCGCACTGAAGCTTTCTTT.